The rows below give T cell receptor beta chains drawn from one sample of a study of shared clonotypes between healthy human individuals. TCRdb's table, derived via immunoSEQ multiplex PCR, lists solely in-frame clones and lacks some. The sample includes 500,000 or so clones, more than 95% of them seen just once. Sequencing was done on a sample of naive CD4+ T cells sorted from blood. All receptors come from a woman aged 25 to 45 in good health. The CDR3 runs from the conserved cysteine through the conserved F or W. The D gene is left open where the match is weak. Expanded clones get a size class; other rows say once, few or many, or leave the size out.

v_gene,abundance,j_gene,d_gene,CDR3nt,CDR3aa
TRBV5-1,NA,TRBJ2-7,NA,TGCGCCAGCAGCTTGGCGGGATTTGGGTACGAGCAGTACTTC,CASSLAGFGYEQYF
TRBV2,NA,TRBJ2-7,TRBD2,TGTGCCAGCAGTTCAGGTAGCGGGAGGGCCGGGGCCTACGAGCAGTACTTC,CASSSGSGRAGAYEQYF
TRBV9,NA,TRBJ2-7,NA,TGTGCCAGCAGCGTAGCTGCCGGCGGCCTATCCTACGAGCAGTACTTC,CASSVAAGGLSYEQYF
TRBV9,NA,TRBJ2-5,NA,TGTGCCAGCGGGGTCGAGGGGCCGGTGACGACCCAGTACTTC,CASGVEGPVTTQYF
TRBV5-1,NA,TRBJ2-2,TRBD1,TGCGCCAGTACGAGACGGGGACAGGGAAGGGCCGGGGAGCTGTTTTTT,CASTRRGQGRAGELFF
TRBV28,NA,TRBJ2-1,NA,TGTGCCAGCAGTTTATTCAGGGACTGGGAGCAGTTCTTC,CASSLFRDWEQFF
TRBV7-7,NA,TRBJ2-5,NA,TGTGCCAGCAGCTTAAATACCGAGGGGACCCAGTACTTC,CASSLNTEGTQYF
TRBV18,NA,TRBJ2-3,NA,TGTGCCAGCTCACCCTCGACGGGTGTGGCGAATACGCAGTATTTT,CASSPSTGVANTQYF
TRBV2,few,TRBJ2-2,NA,TGTGCCAGCACTCTTAGCGAGACGAACACCGGGGAGCTGTTTTTT,CASTLSETNTGELFF
TRBV10-2,NA,TRBJ2-7,TRBD2,TGCGCCAGCAGTGCCGCGGGAGGCGCATACGAGCAGTACTTC,CASSAAGGAYEQYF
TRBV28,NA,TRBJ1-2,TRBD1,TGTGCCAGCAGGCCCCACACAGGGGCCCTCTATGGCTACACCTTC,CASRPHTGALYGYTF
TRBV13,once,TRBJ1-2,TRBD1,TGTGCCAGCAGCAAAGACAGGGGTGGAATAAACTATGGCTACACCTTC,CASSKDRGGINYGYTF
TRBV27,NA,TRBJ1-2,TRBD1,TGTGCCAGCAGTAGCAGGGGGCGCCTAGGTGGCTACACCTTC,CASSSRGRLGGYTF
TRBV5-1,few,TRBJ1-2,NA,TGCGCCAGCAGCCCGGGGGCCGACTATGGCTACACCTTC,CASSPGADYGYTF
TRBV5-6,NA,TRBJ2-2,NA,TGTGCCAGCAGCTTTAGTGTGATCGGGGAGCTGTTTTTT,CASSFSVIGELFF
TRBV5-1,once,TRBJ2-3,TRBD2,TGCGCCAGCACGCCTAGCGGGACTAGCACAGATACGCAGTATTTT,CASTPSGTSTDTQYF
TRBV5-1,NA,TRBJ2-7,NA,TGCGCCAGCAGCTTGGTAACCAACTCCTACGAGCAGTACTTC,CASSLVTNSYEQYF
TRBV30,NA,TRBJ1-1,TRBD1,TGTGCCTGGAGTAGACAGGGGGCAACTTTCTTT,CAWSRQGATFF
TRBV11-2,NA,TRBJ2-7,TRBD2,TGTGCCAGCAGCTTAAGATGGGAGGGCCCTTCCTACGAGCAGTACTTC,CASSLRWEGPSYEQYF
TRBV18,NA,TRBJ1-3,TRBD1,TGTGCCAGCTCATCTCGACAGGGACCCGGAAACACCATATATTTT,CASSSRQGPGNTIYF
TRBV28,NA,TRBJ2-5,TRBD2,TGTGCCAGCAGTTCCGGTTTCTCGGCGGGAGAAACGTTGGTGACCCAGTACTTC,CASSSGFSAGETLVTQYF
TRBV28,NA,TRBJ1-2,NA,TGTGCCAGCAGTTCTTTTGGCTACACCTTC,CASSSFGYTF
TRBV28,once,TRBJ1-1,NA,TGTGCCAGCAGTTTAGCCCGTAGTGGTGAAGCTTTCTTT,CASSLARSGEAFF
TRBV18,NA,TRBJ1-2,TRBD1,TGTGCCAGCTCACCGGAGGGACAGGACTATGGCTACACCTTC,CASSPEGQDYGYTF
TRBV28,once,TRBJ1-5,NA,TGTGCCAGCAGTTTTGGAGGCAATAGCAATCAGCCCCAGCATTTT,CASSFGGNSNQPQHF
TRBV4-1,NA,TRBJ2-2,TRBD2,TGCGCCAGCAGACCCGTACTAGCGGGAGTCCCCACCGGGGAGCTGCTTTTT,CASRPVLAGVPTGELLF
TRBV6-4,NA,TRBJ2-7,NA,TGTGCCAGCAGTGGAGTACGCTTCTACGAGCAGTACTTC,CASSGVRFYEQYF
TRBV5-6,once,TRBJ2-4,NA,TGTGCCAGCAGCTCTTTGCAGGGCTGGGACATTCAGTACTTC,CASSSLQGWDIQYF
TRBV7-8,NA,TRBJ1-5,NA,TGTGCCAGCAGCTTAGGGGGGGAGGTGCCCCAGCATTTT,CASSLGGEVPQHF
TRBV11-3,NA,TRBJ2-2,TRBD1,TGTGCCAGCAGCTTCGGGACAGGCTACGGGGAGCTGTTTTTT,CASSFGTGYGELFF
TRBV30,NA,TRBJ1-1,NA,TGTGCCTGGAGTGTACCGACAGGACGAAGGAACACTGAAGCTTTCTTT,CAWSVPTGRRNTEAFF
TRBV7-3,NA,TRBJ2-3,NA,TGTGCCAGCAGCTTAATGGGGGGAGAAACAGATACGCAGTATTTT,CASSLMGGETDTQYF
TRBV10-3,NA,TRBJ2-3,TRBD2,TGTGCCATCACTAGCGGTTTCTCCACAGATACGCAGTATTTT,CAITSGFSTDTQYF
TRBV6-5,once,TRBJ2-7,NA,TGTGCCAGCAGTTTCAACGAGGCTCCTCCATTATACTTC,CASSFNEAPPLYF
TRBV19,NA,TRBJ2-7,NA,TGTGCCAGTAGTAACAGGGTGGGCTACGAGCAGTACTTC,CASSNRVGYEQYF
TRBV6-5,NA,TRBJ1-2,TRBD1,TGTGCCAGCAGTTTCACAGGGGGCAACTATGGCTACACCTTC,CASSFTGGNYGYTF
TRBV7-9,NA,TRBJ2-1,TRBD1,TGTGCCAGCAGTAGGGACAGGAGCTCCTACAATGAGCAGTTCTTC,CASSRDRSSYNEQFF
TRBV18,NA,TRBJ1-5,TRBD1,TGTGCCAGCTCACCACCGGGGACAGGGCCCCCGTTTTATAGCAATCAGCCCCAGCATTTT,CASSPPGTGPPFYSNQPQHF
TRBV6-1,NA,TRBJ2-3,NA,TGTGCCAGCAGTGAACCTACAGATACGCAGTATTTT,CASSEPTDTQYF
TRBV27,once,TRBJ2-1,NA,TGTGCCAGCAGTAACCGGGTTAAAGTTCTCGATGAGCAGTTCTTC,CASSNRVKVLDEQFF
TRBV7-8,NA,TRBJ1-1,NA,TGTGCCAGCAGATCGTCCAGGGGCGCGAACACTGAAGCTTTCTTT,CASRSSRGANTEAFF
TRBV9,NA,TRBJ2-7,NA,TGTGCCAGCGCACGAAGGACCTCTTCCTACGAGCAGTACTTC,CASARRTSSYEQYF
TRBV27,once,TRBJ1-1,NA,TGTGCCAGCAGGGAGGCGGGGGCCCCGAACACTGAAGCTTTCTTT,CASREAGAPNTEAFF
TRBV19,NA,TRBJ2-1,NA,TGTGCCAGTAGTACCAGGGACTCCCGCTCCTACAATGAGCAGTTCTTC,CASSTRDSRSYNEQFF
TRBV5-1,NA,TRBJ1-6,NA,TGCGCCAGCAGCTTGGGCTCCTATAATTCACCCCTCCACTTT,CASSLGSYNSPLHF
TRBV27,NA,TRBJ2-2,TRBD1,TGTGCCAGCAGTTCCGGACAGGGGGCAATCGGGGAGCTGTTTTTT,CASSSGQGAIGELFF
TRBV12-5,NA,TRBJ2-7,TRBD2,TGTGCTAGTCCGTTCCCCTTTCTGGGGACTAGGGACTACGAGCAGTACTTC,CASPFPFLGTRDYEQYF
TRBV29-1,NA,TRBJ2-7,NA,TGCAGCATTCAACCGGACAGCCTGGACGAGCAGTACTTC,CSIQPDSLDEQYF
TRBV6-1,NA,TRBJ2-1,NA,TGTGCCAGCAGTGGGGGCACCCGCGGAAATGAGCAGTTCTTC,CASSGGTRGNEQFF
TRBV6-5,NA,TRBJ2-2,NA,TGTGCCAGCAGTTACTCGGGAGTGCGAAGCACCGGGGAGCTGTTTTTT,CASSYSGVRSTGELFF
TRBV10-2,NA,TRBJ2-2,TRBD2,TGCGCCAGCAGTGCCGCTAGCGGGCTCACCGGGGAGCTGTTTTTT,CASSAASGLTGELFF
TRBV6-6,NA,TRBJ1-4,NA,TGTGCCAGCAGTCCGGACACAACAACTAATGAAAAACTGTTTTTT,CASSPDTTTNEKLFF
TRBV30,NA,TRBJ2-2,NA,TGTGCCTGGACACCCCCAGGGGAAACCGGGGAGCTGTTTTTT,CAWTPPGETGELFF
TRBV28,NA,TRBJ1-2,TRBD1,TGTGCCAGCAGTACAGGGGTGGGCTATGGCTACACCTTC,CASSTGVGYGYTF
TRBV28,NA,TRBJ2-2,TRBD1,TGTGCCAGCAGTTTTCCCGGGACAGTCACCGGGGAGCTGTTTTTT,CASSFPGTVTGELFF
TRBV10-3,NA,TRBJ2-2,NA,TGTGCCATCAGTGAGCACTCAGACGGACACTCACCCGGGGAGCTGTTTTTT,CAISEHSDGHSPGELFF
TRBV6-6,once,TRBJ2-7,TRBD2,TGTGCCAGCAGCACATCGGGAGGCTACTACGAGCAGTACTTC,CASSTSGGYYEQYF
TRBV29-1,once,TRBJ2-2,TRBD2,TGCAGCGGTGCGAGCGGGACGAACACCGGGGAGCTGTTTTTT,CSGASGTNTGELFF
TRBV28,NA,TRBJ2-7,NA,TGTGCCAGCAGTTTACAGGGACACGACTACGAGCAGTACTTC,CASSLQGHDYEQYF